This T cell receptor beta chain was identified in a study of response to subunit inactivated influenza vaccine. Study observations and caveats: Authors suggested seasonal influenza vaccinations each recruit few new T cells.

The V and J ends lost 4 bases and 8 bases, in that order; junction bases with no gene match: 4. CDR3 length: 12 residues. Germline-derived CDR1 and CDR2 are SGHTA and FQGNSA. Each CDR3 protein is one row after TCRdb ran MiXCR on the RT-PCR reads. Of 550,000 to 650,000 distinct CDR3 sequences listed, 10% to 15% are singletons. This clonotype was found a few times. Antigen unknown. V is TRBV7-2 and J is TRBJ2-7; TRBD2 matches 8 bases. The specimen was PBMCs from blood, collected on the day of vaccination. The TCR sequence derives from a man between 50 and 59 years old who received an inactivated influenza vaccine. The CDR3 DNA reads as TGTGCCAGCAGCTCCCTTAGCGGGAAGCAGTACTTC. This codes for CASSSLSGKQYF.